This T cell receptor beta chain is from a study of blood T cell repertoires in COVID-19. Original processing notes: Researchers report that nucleated cell counts were estimated from reference gene primer amplification. Profiling relied on immunoSEQ multiplex PCR, and the TCRdb table lists in-frame clones only, not all of them. D and trimming were read from the DNA, whereas the V and J calls and clone size are those reported in that table. The sample holds approximately 270,000 clones; roughly nine tenths are singletons and the top ten take around 1.3%. Recruits, aged roughly 18 to 100 years, lived in around 24 US areas. Sequenced: PBMCs or T cells enriched from blood (not recorded which). This receptor was identified in a human donor in a cohort exposed to, infected with or recovered from COVID-19 (not recorded which). The donor label of this sample is uncertain.

DNA of the CDR3: TGTGCGAGCCAGCGGGGAGCCGTCACAGATACGCAGTATTTT. As protein: CASQRGAVTDTQYF. This chain links TRBV9 with TRBJ2-3; 7 bases line up with TRBD2. The CDR3 has 14 residues. Germline V gives CDR1 SGDLS, CDR2 YYNGEE. Full variable domain (missing parts from reference TRBV9 and TRBJ2-3): DSGVTQTPKHLITATGQRVTLRCSPRSGDLSVYWYQQSLDQGLQFLIQYYNGEERAKGNILERFSAQQFPDLHSELNLSSLELGDSALYFCASQRGAVTDTQYFGPGTRLTVL.